This TCR beta chain was profiled in a study of cytomegalovirus exposure and HLA in healthy donors. Study-wide background: Later analysis reported that the 95 to 150 validation repertoires shared the platform of the roughly 700 first-cohort repertoires.

Sequenced by immunoSEQ multiplex PCR; TCRdb stores in-frame clones only, minus some. The profile shows about 240,000 clones, 70% to 90% of them singletons. CDR1 and CDR2 from the germline V gene are SGHKS and YYEKEE (reference sequence). The CDR3 sequence is 12 residues long. Trimming pared 5 bases from V and 3 bases from J, leaving 9 bases between. Separate from the roughly 730-subject first cohort, the approximately 120-subject validation cohort was the one that the donors belonged to. The sequence derives from a woman aged 25 to 45 in good health and CMV-seropositive. Sequencing used PBMCs. The rearrangement joins TRBV5-5 to TRBJ2-7; a weak D match, TRBD1 (5 bases). CDR3 loop: CASSLTVYEQYF. As DNA, the CDR3 is TGTGCCAGCAGTTTGACAGTCTACGAGCAGTACTTC. Drawing the rest from reference TRBV5-5 and TRBJ2-7, the complete variable domain is DAGVTQSPTHLIKTRGQQVTLRCSPISGHKSVSWYQQVLGQGPQFIFQYYEKEERGRGNFPDRFSARQFPNYSSELNVNALLLGDSALYLCASSLTVYEQYFGPGTRLTVT.